This T cell receptor beta chain emerged from a study of cytomegalovirus exposure and HLA in healthy donors. Study summary: Counted in an early data release were roughly 87 million unique TCRs from HLA-typed donors.

Overall study results and limits: The sole available immune exposure information was CMV serostatus. Being indistinguishable, some V segments were excluded, TRBV6-2 and TRBV6-3 among them.

The CDR3 length is 16 residues. Germline V gene data show CDR1 as MGHDK and CDR2 as SYGVNS. V lost 1 base to trimming and J lost 7 bases; unmatched junction nucleotides: 11. This clone was found a few times. Its antigen is not identified. In the PCR, 60 Vbeta and 13 Jbeta primers were used. TCRdb keeps only in-frame clones here, not all; method: immunoSEQ multiplex PCR. This sample carries under 170,000 clones, about 60% of them seen once, and the ten largest clones take 7% to 8.5%. The origin of this receptor is a woman in her sixties in good health and CMV-seropositive. Sequences were obtained from PBMCs. This sequence joins TRBV25-1 and TRBJ1-2, with 8 bases that match TRBD1. The CDR3 DNA sequence: TGTGCCAGCAGTGAATGGGGAGACAGGGGCATGGGTGGCTACACCTTC. The encoded protein is CASSEWGDRGMGGYTF.